This TCR beta chain was obtained from a study of blood T cell repertoires in COVID-19. Looking at the study overall: Material from acute and convalescent COVID-19 was sourced from the United States, Italy and Spain.

CDR3 length: 15 amino acids. The germline V and J ends were trimmed by 5 bases and 4 bases, with 18 bases remaining between them. Germline-derived CDR1 and CDR2 are MNHEY and SVGEGT. Original analysis: Researchers report that nucleated cell counts were estimated from reference gene primer amplification. TCRdb's copy holds only in-frame clones and misses some; the assay was immunoSEQ multiplex PCR. The V and J calls and clone size were taken over from that table, and D and trimming were inferred from the DNA. In the table there are 120,000 or so clones, more than 70% of which are singletons. This clone was counted a few times.

The sequence was collected from a human donor in a cohort sampled during active COVID-19. Sequencing was done on a sample of peripheral blood. The chain couples TRBV6-2 or TRBV6-3 to TRBJ2-7; TRBD1 is a possible D gene (6 bases). The CDR3 DNA follows: TGTGCCAGCAGTGGGACAACAGTTCCTAATTACGAGCAGTACTTC. It is translated as CASSGTTVPNYEQYF.